A single sample gave rise to the 6 T cell receptor beta chains below, sequenced in a study of blood T cell repertoires in COVID-19. Method: immunoSEQ multiplex PCR; TCRdb's copy keeps in-frame clones and lacks some. The sample contains about 18,000 clones, around nine tenths of which appear only once. Sample: peripheral blood. The origin of the receptors is a man between 40 and 49 years old with active COVID-19.

This CDR3 is CASSSSRTSGRFADTQYF. For the CDR3, the DNA is TGTGCCAGCAGCTCATCTAGGACTAGCGGGAGGTTTGCAGATACGCAGTATTTT. V usage is TRBV13 and J usage is TRBJ2-3, with 14 bases aligning to TRBD2. Per the germline V gene, CDR1 is PRHDT and CDR2 is FYEKMQ (reference sequence). V shed 4 bases, J shed 4 bases, and the junction held 10 bases outside the gene matches. This CDR3 region has 18 residues.

This clone showed up just once. The rearrangement joins TRBV6-5 to TRBJ2-7, with a weak D call TRBD1 (5 bases). The ends were cut back, 2 bases at V and 2 bases at J, with 13 bases in the middle. Germline loops: CDR1 MNHEY, CDR2 SVGAGI. CDR3 length equals 15 residues. Here the CDR3 reads CASSYGQGGPYEQYF. The CDR3, as DNA: TGTGCCAGCAGTTACGGCCAGGGCGGACCCTACGAGCAGTACTTC.

The J gene is TRBJ2-7, the V gene TRBV7-2; 14 positions agree with TRBD2. The germline CDR1 and CDR2 sequences are SGHTA and FQGNSA. This CDR3 spans 16 amino acids. Trimming at V came to 2 bases and at J to 4 bases, leaving 4 bases not matched to a gene. The CDR3 nucleotides are TGTGCCAGCAGCTTATATGGGACTAGCGGGAGTTACGAGCAGTACTTC. This sequence encodes CASSLYGTSGSYEQYF. The whole variable domain, remainder taken from reference TRBV7-2 and TRBJ2-7, is GAGVSQSPSNKVTEKGKDVELRCDPISGHTALYWYRQSLGQGLEFLIYFQGNSAPDKSGLPSDRFSAERTGGSVSTLTIQRTQQEDSAVYLCASSLYGTSGSYEQYFGPGTRLTVT.

This chain links TRBV6-5 with TRBJ2-7; D is possibly TRBD1 (5 bases). V was pared by 6 bases and J by 3 bases, with 9 bases between. CDR1 MNHEY and CDR2 SVGAGI come from the germline V gene. This CDR3 region has 12 residues. The CDR3 DNA reads TGTGCCAGCAGCACCGACAGCTACGAGCAGTACTTC. Encoded protein: CASSTDSYEQYF.

V is TRBV6-5 and J is TRBJ2-1, with D maybe TRBD1 (5 bases). The CDR3 length is 12 residues. Trimming pared 5 bases from V and 8 bases from J, leaving 10 bases between. Looked up from germline, CDR1 is MNHEY and CDR2 is SVGAGI. CDR3 nucleotide sequence: TGTGCCAGCAGTACGACAGTGCATGAGCAGTTCTTC. Protein product: CASSTTVHEQFF.

This chain uses TRBV25-1 with TRBJ1-1, with 7 nucleotides matching TRBD1. The CDR3 extends over 15 amino acids. The germline gives CDR1 MGHDK, CDR2 SYGVNS. The V segment lost 0 bases and the J segment 4 bases; nucleotides outside the gene matches: 5. The CDR3: CASSEYRGDFTEAFF. CDR3 nucleotides: TGTGCCAGCAGTGAATACAGGGGGGATTTCACTGAAGCTTTCTTT.